This record looks at one TCR beta chain sequence and its context. Its target is not known. The data stem from a study of early T cells in non-severe SARS-CoV-2 infection. The CDR3 has 16 residues. Germline values: CDR1 SGHVS, CDR2 FQNEAQ. Trimming pared 5 bases from V and 0 bases from J, leaving 15 bases between. Individual cDNA molecules carried attached unique molecular identifiers. TCRdb reprocessed the 5' RACE reads with MiXCR, giving one entry per CDR3 protein. The data show approximately 70,000 distinct CDR3 sequences, about an eighth seen once. Study results and limitations: The study's VDJdb matching favored anti-spike CD8 responses and missed private and CD4 specificities.

Sequences were derived from whole blood, sampled at baseline. This receptor was obtained from an adult who was a healthcare worker with PCR-confirmed SARS-CoV-2 infection or an uninfected control (not recorded which). The V and J genes are TRBV7-8 and TRBJ2-3, with D possibly TRBD2 on 6 matching bases. Here the CDR3 reads CASSPAGTLSTDTQYF. CDR3 nucleotide sequence: TGTGCCAGCAGCCCAGCCGGGACTCTGAGCACAGATACGCAGTATTTT.